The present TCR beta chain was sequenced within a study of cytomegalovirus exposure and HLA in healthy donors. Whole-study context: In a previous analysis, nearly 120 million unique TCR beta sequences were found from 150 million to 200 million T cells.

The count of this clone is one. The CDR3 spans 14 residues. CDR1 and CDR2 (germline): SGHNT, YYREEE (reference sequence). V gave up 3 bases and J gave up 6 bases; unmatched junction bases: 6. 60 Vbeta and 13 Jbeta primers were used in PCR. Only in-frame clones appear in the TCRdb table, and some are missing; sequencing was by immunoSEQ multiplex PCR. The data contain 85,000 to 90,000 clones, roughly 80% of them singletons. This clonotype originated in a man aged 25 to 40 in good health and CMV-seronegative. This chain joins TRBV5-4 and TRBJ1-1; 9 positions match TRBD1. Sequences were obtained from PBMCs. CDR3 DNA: TGTGCCAGCAGCTCTCCGGGACAGGGAGCTGAAGCTTTCTTT. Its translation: CASSSPGQGAEAFF.